This T cell receptor (beta chain) was retrieved from a study of T-cell memory formation after mild COVID-19. Findings of the study overall: Confirmation of SARS-CoV-2 specificity was lacking for second-wave clones peaking day 37. There was a balanced CD4/CD8 profile in clones contracting day 15 to 85, and later expanders leaned CD4+. Pre-infection memory already had some responding clones, implying cross-reactive memory joined.

Germline CDR1 is MRHNA and CDR2 is SNTAGT. CDR3 length: 17 residues. The V gene end was trimmed by 3 bases and the J gene end by 4 bases; junction bases not matched to a gene: 12. Each CDR3 protein gets one entry after TCRdb re-called the 5' RACE reads with MiXCR. This table holds under 450,000 distinct CDR3 sequences, around 22% found once. A word on this clonotype: The antigen remains unidentified.

The V gene is TRBV6-4, the J gene TRBJ1-2; 9 bases line up with TRBD1. The receptor was derived from an adult woman who had mild COVID-19 (a few samples of this study predate the infection). Cell type and time point are not known. Sequenced: PBMCs or a T cell subset sorted from them (not recorded which). CDR3 loop: CASSESPAQGASYGYTF. As DNA, the CDR3 is TGTGCCAGCAGTGAGTCTCCGGCACAGGGGGCTAGCTATGGCTACACCTTC.